The subject of this entry is one T cell receptor (beta chain). Its antigen remains unidentified. TCRdb fed the 5' RACE reads into MiXCR, producing one record per CDR3 protein. Of under 45,000 distinct CDR3 sequences listed, 14% are singletons. This sample was taken from a study of neurological immune-mediated disorders. Findings and limits, study-wide: HTLV-1-associated myelopathy ranked highest for TCR clonal expansion and multiple sclerosis lowest, beneath healthy controls.

This CDR3 comprises 13 residues. Trimming pared 3 bases from V and 5 bases from J, leaving 8 bases between. The sequence derives from a woman aged 55-69 years with HTLV-1-associated myelopathy (HAM/TSP). The specimen sequenced was CD4+ T cells from blood. This chain uses TRBV12-3 or TRBV12-4 with TRBJ1-5; D remains unclear. As DNA, the CDR3 is TGTGCCAGCAGTTTTGGGCGGCATCAGCCCCAGCATTTT. Amino acids: CASSFGRHQPQHF.